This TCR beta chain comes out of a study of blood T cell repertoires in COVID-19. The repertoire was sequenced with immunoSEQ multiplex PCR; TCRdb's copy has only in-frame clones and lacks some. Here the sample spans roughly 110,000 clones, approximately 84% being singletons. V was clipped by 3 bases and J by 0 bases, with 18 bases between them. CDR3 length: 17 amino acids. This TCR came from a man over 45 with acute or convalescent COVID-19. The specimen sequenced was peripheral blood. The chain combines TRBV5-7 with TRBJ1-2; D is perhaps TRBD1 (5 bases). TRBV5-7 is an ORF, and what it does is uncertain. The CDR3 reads CASSSAGGRTPNYGYTF. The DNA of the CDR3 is TGTGCCAGCAGCTCTGCGGGGGGACGGACCCCTAACTATGGCTACACCTTC.